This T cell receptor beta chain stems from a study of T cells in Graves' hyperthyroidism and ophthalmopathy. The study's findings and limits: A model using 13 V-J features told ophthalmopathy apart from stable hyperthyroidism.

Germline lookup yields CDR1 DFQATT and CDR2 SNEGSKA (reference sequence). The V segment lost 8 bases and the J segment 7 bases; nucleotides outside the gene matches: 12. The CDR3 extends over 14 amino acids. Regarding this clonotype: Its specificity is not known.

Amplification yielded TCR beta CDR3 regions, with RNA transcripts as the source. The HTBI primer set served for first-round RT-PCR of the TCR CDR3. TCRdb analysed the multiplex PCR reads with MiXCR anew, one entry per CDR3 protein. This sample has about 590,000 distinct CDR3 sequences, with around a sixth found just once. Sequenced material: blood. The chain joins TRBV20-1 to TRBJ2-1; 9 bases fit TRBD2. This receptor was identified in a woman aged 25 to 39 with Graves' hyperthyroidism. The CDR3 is CSTTGTSNGNEQFF. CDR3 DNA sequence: TGCAGTACCACCGGGACTAGCAATGGGAATGAGCAGTTCTTC.